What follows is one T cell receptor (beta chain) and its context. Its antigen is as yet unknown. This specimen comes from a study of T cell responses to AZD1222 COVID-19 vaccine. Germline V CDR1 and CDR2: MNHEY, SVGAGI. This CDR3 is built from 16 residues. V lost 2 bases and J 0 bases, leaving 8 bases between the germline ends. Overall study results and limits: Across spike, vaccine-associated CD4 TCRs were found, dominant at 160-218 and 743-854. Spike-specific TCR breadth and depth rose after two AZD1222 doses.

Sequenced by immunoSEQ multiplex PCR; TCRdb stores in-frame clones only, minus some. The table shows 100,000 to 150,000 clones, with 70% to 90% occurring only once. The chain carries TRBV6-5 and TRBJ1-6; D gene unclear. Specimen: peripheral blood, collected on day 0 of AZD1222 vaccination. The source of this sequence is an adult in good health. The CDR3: CASSYGSSSYNSPLHF. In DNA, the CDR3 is TGTGCCAGCAGTTACGGGTCTAGCTCCTATAATTCACCCCTCCACTTT.